Below are 10 T cell receptor beta chains sequenced from a single sample in a study of blood T cell repertoires in COVID-19. Some clones are missing from TCRdb's copy, which holds only in-frame ones; the method was immunoSEQ multiplex PCR. There are around 250,000 clones in the sample; approximately 85% occur only once, and around 6% lies in the top ten. The sample consisted of peripheral blood. The source is a woman older than 75 with COVID-19, enrolled during active disease.

The chain joins TRBV11-2 to TRBJ2-2; TRBD1 aligns across 8 bases. This CDR3 is built from 14 residues. V was clipped by 10 bases and J by 5 bases; unmatched bases: 9. Germline V lookup: CDR1 SGHAT, CDR2 FQNNGV. The CDR3 DNA sequence: TGTGCCACAAAGGGACAGGACTCGACCGGGGAGCTGTTTTTT. Residues: CATKGQDSTGELFF.

The genes are TRBV24-1 and TRBJ1-5; TRBD1 might be the D (6 bases). Germline CDR1 reads KGHDR; CDR2 reads SFDVKD. V was trimmed by 10 bases and J by 2 bases, leaving 17 bases between them. The CDR3 has 15 residues. The CDR3 here is CATTGRDVGNQPQHF. The CDR3 DNA is TGTGCCACAACAGGGAGAGATGTAGGCAATCAGCCCCAGCATTTT.

The V call is TRBV5-4, the J call TRBJ2-5; D ambiguous. The CDR3 spans 18 residues. The V and J ends lost 4 bases and 0 bases respectively, with 22 bases between them. Germline lookup yields CDR1 SGHNT and CDR2 YYREEE (reference sequence). The CDR3 protein is CASSPPGILADYQETQYF. CDR3 sequence (DNA): TGTGCCAGCAGCCCCCCCGGAATTTTAGCCGACTACCAAGAGACCCAGTACTTC.

The chain links TRBV6-5 to TRBJ1-1; 7 nucleotides align to TRBD1. CDR1 and CDR2 from the germline V gene are MNHEY and SVGAGI. This CDR3 spans 13 amino acids. With V trimmed by 7 bases and J by 5 bases, 7 bases remained unmatched. The CDR3 region has the DNA TGTGCCAGCACCTCCACAGGGGATACTGAAGCTTTCTTT. This codes for CASTSTGDTEAFF.

The J gene is TRBJ1-4, the V gene TRBV7-8; tentative D call: TRBD1 (5 bases). The ends were cut back, 4 bases at V and 10 bases at J, with 28 bases in the middle. Germline V gene lookup returns CDR1 SGHVS and CDR2 FQNEAQ. The CDR3 spans 18 residues. CDR3 nucleotide sequence: TGTGCCAGCAGCTCTGCCGGCCGGGGAGGGCAGGGAGTAGGAAAACTGTTTTTT. Protein product: CASSSAGRGGQGVGKLFF.

This clone was found a few times. This same CDR3 is encoded by further DNA sequences in the sample. The J gene is TRBJ2-3, the V gene TRBV3-1 (or the pseudogene TRBV3-2); tentatively, D is TRBD1 (5 bases). CDR3 size: 13 residues. The germline gives CDR1 LGHDT, CDR2 YNNKEL (reference sequence). V lost 0 bases and J 5 bases, leaving 6 bases between the germline ends. The CDR3: CASSQDRGDTQYF. CDR3 coding DNA: TGTGCCAGCAGCCAAGATAGGGGAGATACGCAGTATTTT.

In its sample, this clone was seen a few times. The chain is built from TRBV5-5 and TRBJ1-6, with a possible D match to TRBD1 (5 bases). There are 18 residues in the CDR3. The V end was cut by 0 bases, the J end by 5 bases, with 18 bases between. The germline gives CDR1 SGHKS, CDR2 YYEKEE (reference sequence). CDR3 sequence reads: CASSLAIPQGADNSPLHF. CDR3 bases: TGTGCCAGCAGCTTGGCCATACCCCAGGGCGCCGATAATTCACCCCTCCACTTT.

The chain uses TRBV21-1 and TRBJ1-2; the listed D gene, TRBD1, was not tested against the DNA. TRBV21-1 corresponds to a pseudogene. The CDR3 runs 16 residues. The CDR3 DNA follows: TGTGCCAGCAGCAAGGGACAGGGTTCAGATTACTATGGCTACACCTTC. Encoded protein: CASSKGQGSDYYGYTF.

The chain carries TRBV27 and TRBJ1-5; no firm D call. CDR3 length: 16 residues. V shed 0 bases and J shed 7 bases, with 16 bases lying between them. Per germline, CDR1 MNHEY and CDR2 SMNVEV (reference sequence). CDR3: CASSLSPAGAKQPQHF. For the CDR3, the DNA is TGTGCCAGCAGTTTATCCCCCGCCGGAGCCAAACAGCCCCAGCATTTT.

This chain connects TRBV15 to TRBJ1-2; no reliable D call. Germline values: CDR1 LNHNV, CDR2 YYDKDF (reference sequence). The length of the CDR3 is 15 residues. The V end lost 0 bases, the J end lost 3 bases, and 11 bases lay between the germline ends. CDR3 loop: CATSRDHGWDYGYTF. In DNA form, the CDR3 reads TGTGCCACCAGCAGAGATCACGGGTGGGACTATGGCTACACCTTC.